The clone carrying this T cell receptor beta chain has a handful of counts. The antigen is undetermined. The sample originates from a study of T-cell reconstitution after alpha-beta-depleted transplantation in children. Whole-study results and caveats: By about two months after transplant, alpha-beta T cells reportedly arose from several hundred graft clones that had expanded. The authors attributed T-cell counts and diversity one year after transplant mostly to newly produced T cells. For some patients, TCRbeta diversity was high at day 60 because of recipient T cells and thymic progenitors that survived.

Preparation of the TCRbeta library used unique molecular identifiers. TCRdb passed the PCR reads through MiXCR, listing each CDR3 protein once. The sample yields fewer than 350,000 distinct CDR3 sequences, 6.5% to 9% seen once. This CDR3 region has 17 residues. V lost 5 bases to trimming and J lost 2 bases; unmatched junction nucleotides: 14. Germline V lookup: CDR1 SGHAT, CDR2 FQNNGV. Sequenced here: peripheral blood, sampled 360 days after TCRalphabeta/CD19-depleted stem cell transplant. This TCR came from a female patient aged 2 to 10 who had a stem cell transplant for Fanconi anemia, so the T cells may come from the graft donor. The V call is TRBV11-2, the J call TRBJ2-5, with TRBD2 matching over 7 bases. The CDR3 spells CASSPRERGYFQETQYF. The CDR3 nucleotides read TGTGCCAGCAGCCCCCGCGAGCGGGGCTACTTTCAAGAGACCCAGTACTTC.